Sequencing of this T cell receptor (beta chain) was carried out in a study of blood T cell repertoires in COVID-19. Study in general: COVID-19 samples collected from the United States, Italy and Spain covered acute and convalescent phases. T cells, B-cell-depleted T cells, or PBMCs supplied cDNA or gDNA.

Under the authors' procedure: How many nucleated cells were present was estimated from reference gene primer amplification. Libraries were prepared by immunoSEQ multiplex PCR; TCRdb keeps only in-frame clonotypes and omits some of them. V and J calls and clone size are given by that table; D and trimming were obtained from the DNA. The sample holds over 35,000 clones; more than 60% are singletons and the top ten take 1.5% to 2.5%. The CDR3 loop spans 12 amino acids. J was trimmed by 9 bases and V by 3 bases; bases with no gene match: 2. Germline assignment: CDR1 SGHTA and CDR2 FQGNSA. This clonotype was obtained from a man aged 55 to 70 with active COVID-19. This chain uses TRBV7-2 with TRBJ2-1, with 7 bases lining up with TRBD1. The sequenced material came from peripheral blood. The CDR3 loop is CASSFTGAEQFF. DNA of the CDR3: TGTGCCAGCAGCTTTACAGGGGCTGAGCAGTTCTTC.